Described below is a single T cell receptor beta chain sequence and its context. Its antigen remains unknown. This entry belongs to a study of brain T cells in children with intractable seizures. General study results and limits: Patients' HCMV serostatus was unknown; virus specificity rests on CDR3 similarity alone. Pre- and post-surgery blood differed in depth, so pre-surgery absences may be undersampling.

Data came from immunoSEQ multiplex PCR; TCRdb stores just in-frame clones and leaves some out. The table has about 340,000 clones, more than 85% seen once; the top ten hold 5.7%. Time point specified: blood from clinic visit 5 months post-surgery; TSC patient then seizure free. Sequencing was limited to surgery cases with top T cell transcript signatures in brain tissue. Patients received at least one anti-epileptic drug before surgery. The V and J ends lost 5 bases and 6 bases, in that order; junction bases with no gene match: 5. Germline CDR1 reads GTSNPN; CDR2 reads SVGIG (reference sequence). The CDR3 runs to 14 residues.

V and J are TRBV30 and TRBJ2-2; 11 positions agree with TRBD1. Specimen: peripheral blood, collected roughly 5 months after surgery. The TCR originated in a boy under three years old with tuberous sclerosis and intractable seizures. The CDR3 DNA is TGTGCCTGGTTGGACAGGGGGCTAGCCGGGGAGCTGTTTTTT. This encodes CAWLDRGLAGELFF.